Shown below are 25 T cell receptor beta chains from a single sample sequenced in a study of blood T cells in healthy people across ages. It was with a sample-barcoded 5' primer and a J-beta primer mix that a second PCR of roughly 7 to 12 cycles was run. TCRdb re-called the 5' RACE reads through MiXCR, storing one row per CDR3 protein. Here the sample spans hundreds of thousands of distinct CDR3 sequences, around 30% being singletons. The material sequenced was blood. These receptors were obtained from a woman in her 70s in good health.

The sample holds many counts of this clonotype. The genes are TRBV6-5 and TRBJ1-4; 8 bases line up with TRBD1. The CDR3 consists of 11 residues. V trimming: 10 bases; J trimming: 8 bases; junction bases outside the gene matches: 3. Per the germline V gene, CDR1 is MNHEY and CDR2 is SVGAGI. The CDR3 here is CATGGGEKLFF. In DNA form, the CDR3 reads TGTGCCACAGGGGGCGGCGAAAAACTGTTTTTT.

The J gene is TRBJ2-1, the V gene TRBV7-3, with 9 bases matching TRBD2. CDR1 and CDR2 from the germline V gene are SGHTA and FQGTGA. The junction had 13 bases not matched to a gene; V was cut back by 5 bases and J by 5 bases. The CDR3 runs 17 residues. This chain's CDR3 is CASSPRAGGRADNEQFF. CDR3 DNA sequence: TGTGCCAGCAGCCCCCGGGCAGGCGGGAGGGCCGACAATGAGCAGTTCTTC.

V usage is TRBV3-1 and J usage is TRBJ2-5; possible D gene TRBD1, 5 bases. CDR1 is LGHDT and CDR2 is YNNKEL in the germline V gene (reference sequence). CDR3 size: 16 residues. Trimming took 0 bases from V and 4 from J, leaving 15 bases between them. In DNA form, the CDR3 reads TGTGCCAGCAGCCAAGATAGGGCCAGGGATGTAGAGACCCAGTACTTC. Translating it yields CASSQDRARDVETQYF.

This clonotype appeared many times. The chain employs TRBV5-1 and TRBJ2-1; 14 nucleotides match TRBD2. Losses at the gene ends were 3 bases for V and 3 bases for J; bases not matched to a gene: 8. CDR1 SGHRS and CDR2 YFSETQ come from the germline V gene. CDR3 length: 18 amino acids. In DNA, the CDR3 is TGCGCCAGCAGCTCCACCGGGACTAGCGGGAGTAACTACAATGAGCAGTTCTTC. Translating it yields CASSSTGTSGSNYNEQFF.

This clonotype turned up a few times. This chain's CDR3 is CASSLGQGAAYEQYF. DNA of the CDR3: TGTGCCAGCAGCTTAGGACAGGGTGCGGCCTACGAGCAGTACTTC. The chain is built from TRBV7-2 and TRBJ2-7; 7 nucleotides line up with TRBD1. With V trimmed by 1 base and J by 2 bases, 5 bases remained unmatched. Germline values: CDR1 SGHTA, CDR2 FQGNSA. The CDR3 runs 15 residues.

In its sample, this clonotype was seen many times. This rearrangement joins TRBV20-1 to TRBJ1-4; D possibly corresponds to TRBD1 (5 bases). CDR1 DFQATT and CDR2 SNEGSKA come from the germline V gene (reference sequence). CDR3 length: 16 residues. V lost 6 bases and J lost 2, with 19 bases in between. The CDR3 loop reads CSATTGAGFTNEKLFF. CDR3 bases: TGCAGTGCCACAACAGGAGCCGGATTTACTAATGAAAAACTGTTTTTT.

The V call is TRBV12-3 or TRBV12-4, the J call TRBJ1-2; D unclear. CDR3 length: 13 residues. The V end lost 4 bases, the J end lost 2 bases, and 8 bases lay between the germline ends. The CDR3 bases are TGTGCCAGCAGTTCCGCAGTGAACTATGGCTACACCTTC. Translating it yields CASSSAVNYGYTF.

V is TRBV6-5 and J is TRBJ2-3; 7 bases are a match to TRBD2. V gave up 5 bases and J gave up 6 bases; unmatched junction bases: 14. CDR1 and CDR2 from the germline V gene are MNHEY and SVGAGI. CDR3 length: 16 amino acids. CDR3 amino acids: CASSPRRGGSSDTQYF. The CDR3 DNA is TGTGCCAGCAGTCCCCGTCGGGGCGGGAGTTCTGATACGCAGTATTTT.

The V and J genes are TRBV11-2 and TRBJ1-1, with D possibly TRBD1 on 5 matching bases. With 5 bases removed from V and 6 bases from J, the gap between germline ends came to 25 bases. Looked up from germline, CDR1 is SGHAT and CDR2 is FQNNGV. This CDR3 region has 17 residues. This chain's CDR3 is CASSKSGLGGNWAEAFF. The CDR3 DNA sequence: TGTGCCAGCAGCAAAAGCGGTCTGGGGGGAAATTGGGCTGAAGCTTTCTTT.

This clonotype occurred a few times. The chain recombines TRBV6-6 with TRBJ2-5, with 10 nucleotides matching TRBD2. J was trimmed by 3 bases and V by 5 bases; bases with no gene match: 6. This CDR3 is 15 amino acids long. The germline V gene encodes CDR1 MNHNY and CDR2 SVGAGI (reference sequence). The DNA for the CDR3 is TGTGCCAGCAGTCAAAACGGACTAGCGGAAGAGACCCAGTACTTC. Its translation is CASSQNGLAEETQYF.

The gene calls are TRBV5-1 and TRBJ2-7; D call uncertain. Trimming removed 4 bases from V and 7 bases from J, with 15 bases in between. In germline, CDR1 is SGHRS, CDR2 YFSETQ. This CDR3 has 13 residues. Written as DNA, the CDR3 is TGCGCCAGCAGCCCGCTTTATTCTCGGGAGCAGTACTTC. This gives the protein CASSPLYSREQYF.

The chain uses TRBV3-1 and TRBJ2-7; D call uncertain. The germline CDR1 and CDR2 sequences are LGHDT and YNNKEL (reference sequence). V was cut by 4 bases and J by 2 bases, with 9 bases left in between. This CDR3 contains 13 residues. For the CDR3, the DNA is TGTGCCAGCAGCCCTAACGGTGCCTACGAGCAGTACTTC. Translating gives CASSPNGAYEQYF.

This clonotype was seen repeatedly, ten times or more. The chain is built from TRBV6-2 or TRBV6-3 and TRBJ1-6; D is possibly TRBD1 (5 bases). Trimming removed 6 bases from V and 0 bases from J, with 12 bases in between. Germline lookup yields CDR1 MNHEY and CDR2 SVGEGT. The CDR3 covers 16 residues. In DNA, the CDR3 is TGTGCCAGCAGAGACTACAGGAGCTCCTATAATTCACCCCTCCACTTT. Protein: CASRDYRSSYNSPLHF.

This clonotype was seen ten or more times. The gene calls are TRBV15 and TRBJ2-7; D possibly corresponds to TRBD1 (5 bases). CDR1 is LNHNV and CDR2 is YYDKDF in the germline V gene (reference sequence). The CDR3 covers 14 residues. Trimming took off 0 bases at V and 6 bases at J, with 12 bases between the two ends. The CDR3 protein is CATSRDRTRREQYF. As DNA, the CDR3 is TGTGCCACCAGCAGAGACAGGACACGTCGCGAGCAGTACTTC.

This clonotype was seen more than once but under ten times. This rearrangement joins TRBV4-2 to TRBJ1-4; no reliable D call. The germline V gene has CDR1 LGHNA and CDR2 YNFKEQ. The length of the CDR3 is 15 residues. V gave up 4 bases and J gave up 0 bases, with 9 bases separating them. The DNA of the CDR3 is TGTGCCAGCAGCCCGCAGTCCGCAACTAATGAAAAACTGTTTTTT. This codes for CASSPQSATNEKLFF.

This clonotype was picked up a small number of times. Here the CDR3 reads CASSMGDRLYVPSTDTQYF. The CDR3 coding sequence is TGTGCCAGTAGTATGGGGGACAGGCTTTACGTCCCTAGCACAGATACGCAGTATTTT. This rearrangement joins TRBV19 to TRBJ2-3; 8 bases line up with TRBD1. CDR1 and CDR2 from the germline V gene are LNHDA and SQIVND (reference sequence). J gave up 0 bases and V 3 bases, and 14 bases lay outside the gene matches. The CDR3 runs to 19 residues.

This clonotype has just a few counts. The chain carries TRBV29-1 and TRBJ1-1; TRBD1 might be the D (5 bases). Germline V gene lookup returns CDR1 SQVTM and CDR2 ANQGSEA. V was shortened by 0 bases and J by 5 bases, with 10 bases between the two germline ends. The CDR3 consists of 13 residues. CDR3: CSVEEGEVTEAFF. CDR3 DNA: TGCAGCGTTGAAGAGGGGGAAGTGACTGAAGCTTTCTTT.

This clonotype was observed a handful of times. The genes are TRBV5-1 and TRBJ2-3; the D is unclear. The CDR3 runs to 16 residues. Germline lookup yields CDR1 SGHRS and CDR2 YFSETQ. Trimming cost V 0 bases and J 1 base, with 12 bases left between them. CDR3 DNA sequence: TGCGCCAGCAGCTTGGGTAAGGGCGGCGGCACAGATACGCAGTATTTT. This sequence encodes CASSLGKGGGTDTQYF.

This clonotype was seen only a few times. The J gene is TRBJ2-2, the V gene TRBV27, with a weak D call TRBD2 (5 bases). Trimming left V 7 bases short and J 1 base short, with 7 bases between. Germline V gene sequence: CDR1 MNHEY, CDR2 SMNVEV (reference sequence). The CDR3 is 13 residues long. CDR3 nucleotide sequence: TGTGCCAGCAAGGGAGAGAACACCGGGGAGCTGTTTTTT. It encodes CASKGENTGELFF.

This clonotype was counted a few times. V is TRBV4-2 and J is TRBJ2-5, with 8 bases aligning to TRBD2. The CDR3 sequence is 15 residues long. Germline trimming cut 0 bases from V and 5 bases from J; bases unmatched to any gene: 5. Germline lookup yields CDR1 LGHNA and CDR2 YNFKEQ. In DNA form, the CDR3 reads TGTGCCAGCAGCCAAGATGAGGGACTAGACGAGACCCAGTACTTC. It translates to CASSQDEGLDETQYF.

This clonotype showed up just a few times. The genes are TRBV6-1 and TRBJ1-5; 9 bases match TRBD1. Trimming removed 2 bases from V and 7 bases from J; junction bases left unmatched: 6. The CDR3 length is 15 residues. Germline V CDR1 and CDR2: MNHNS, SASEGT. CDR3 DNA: TGTGCCAGCAGTGAATCACAGGGGGCAGGGCAGCCCCAGCATTTT. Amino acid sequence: CASSESQGAGQPQHF.

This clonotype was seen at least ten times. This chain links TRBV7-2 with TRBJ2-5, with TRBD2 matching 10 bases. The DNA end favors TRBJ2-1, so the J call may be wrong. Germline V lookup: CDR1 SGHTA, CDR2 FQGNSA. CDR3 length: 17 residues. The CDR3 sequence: CASSYVAGTSVANEQFF. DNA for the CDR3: TGTGCCAGCAGCTATGTTGCCGGGACTAGCGTGGCCAATGAGCAGTTCTTC.

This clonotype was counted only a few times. The CDR3 protein is CASTFSVGAREQYF. CDR3 sequence (DNA): TGCGCCAGCACTTTCAGCGTCGGGGCCCGAGAGCAGTACTTC. The V gene is TRBV5-1, the J gene TRBJ2-5; D is possibly TRBD1 or TRBD2 (5 bases each). The CDR3 contains 14 residues. V lost 6 bases and J 11 bases, leaving 23 bases between the germline ends. Germline CDR1 is SGHRS and CDR2 is YFSETQ.

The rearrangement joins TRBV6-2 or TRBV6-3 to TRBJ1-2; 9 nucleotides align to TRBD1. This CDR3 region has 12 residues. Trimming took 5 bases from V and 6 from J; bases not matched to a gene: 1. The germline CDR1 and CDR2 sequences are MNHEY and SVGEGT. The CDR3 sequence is CASSTGGDGYTF. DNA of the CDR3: TGTGCCAGCAGTACAGGGGGCGATGGCTACACCTTC.

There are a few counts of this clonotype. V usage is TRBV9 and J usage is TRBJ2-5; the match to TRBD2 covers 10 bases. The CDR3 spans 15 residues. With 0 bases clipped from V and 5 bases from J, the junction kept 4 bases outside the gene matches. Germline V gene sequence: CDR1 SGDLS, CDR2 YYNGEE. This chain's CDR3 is CASSVGAGGSETQYF. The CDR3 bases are TGTGCCAGCAGCGTAGGAGCGGGAGGGTCGGAGACCCAGTACTTC.